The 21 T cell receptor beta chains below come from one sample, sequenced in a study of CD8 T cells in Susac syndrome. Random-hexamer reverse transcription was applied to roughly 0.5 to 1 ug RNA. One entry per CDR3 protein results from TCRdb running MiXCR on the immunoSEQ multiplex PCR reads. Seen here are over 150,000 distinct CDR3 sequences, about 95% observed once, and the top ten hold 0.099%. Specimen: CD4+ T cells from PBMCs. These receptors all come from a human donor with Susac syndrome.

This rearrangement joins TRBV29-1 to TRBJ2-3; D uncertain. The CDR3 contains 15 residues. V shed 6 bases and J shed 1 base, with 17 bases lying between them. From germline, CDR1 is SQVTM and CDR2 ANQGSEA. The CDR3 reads CSVAGWERGTDTQYF. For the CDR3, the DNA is TGCAGCGTGGCCGGGTGGGAACGGGGCACAGATACGCAGTATTTT.

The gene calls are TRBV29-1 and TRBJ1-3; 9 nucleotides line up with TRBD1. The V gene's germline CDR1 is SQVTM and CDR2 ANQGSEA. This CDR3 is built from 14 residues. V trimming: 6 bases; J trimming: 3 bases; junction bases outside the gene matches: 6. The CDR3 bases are TGCAGCGTCGACACAGGGGGCGGTGGAAACACCATATATTTT. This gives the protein CSVDTGGGGNTIYF.

CDR3 amino acids: CASSVRGRASETQYF. DNA for the CDR3: TGTGCCAGCAGCGTCCGCGGGAGGGCCTCGGAGACCCAGTACTTC. The chain is built from TRBV9 and TRBJ2-5; the match to TRBD2 covers 9 bases. V lost 2 bases, J lost 5 bases, and 7 bases stayed unmatched. Per germline, CDR1 SGDLS and CDR2 YYNGEE. This CDR3 region has 15 residues.

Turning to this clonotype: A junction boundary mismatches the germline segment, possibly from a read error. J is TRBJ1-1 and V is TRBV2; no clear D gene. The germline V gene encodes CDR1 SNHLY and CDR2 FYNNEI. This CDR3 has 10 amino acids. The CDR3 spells CASRPYEPLF. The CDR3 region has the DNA TGTGCCAGCAGGCCTTATGAGCCCCTCTTT.

CDR3 in DNA: TGTGCCAGCAGTCCCAGGGGGTACAACACTGAAGCTTTCTTT. It yields the protein CASSPRGYNTEAFF. The V and J genes are TRBV12-3 or TRBV12-4 and TRBJ1-1; 7 bases match TRBD1. The J segment lost 2 bases and the V segment lost 5 bases, leaving 5 bases of the junction unmatched. The CDR3 spans 14 residues.

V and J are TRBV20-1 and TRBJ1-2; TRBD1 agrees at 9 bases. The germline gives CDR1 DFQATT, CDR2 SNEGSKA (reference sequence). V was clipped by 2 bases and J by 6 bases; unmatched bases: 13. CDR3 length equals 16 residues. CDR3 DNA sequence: TGCAGTGCTAGAAACCTTCCCGGGACAGGGAGCGATGGCTACACCTTC. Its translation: CSARNLPGTGSDGYTF.

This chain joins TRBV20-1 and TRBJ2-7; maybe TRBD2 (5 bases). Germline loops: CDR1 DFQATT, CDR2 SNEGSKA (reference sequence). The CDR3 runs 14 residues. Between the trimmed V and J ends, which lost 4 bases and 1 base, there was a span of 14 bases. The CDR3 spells CSANAGGPSYEQYF. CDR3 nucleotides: TGCAGTGCTAACGCCGGAGGACCTTCCTACGAGCAGTACTTC.

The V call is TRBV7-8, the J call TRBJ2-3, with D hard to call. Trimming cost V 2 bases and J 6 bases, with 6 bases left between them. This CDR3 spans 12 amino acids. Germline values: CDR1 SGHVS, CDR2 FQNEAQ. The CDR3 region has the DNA TGTGCCAGCAGCTTATGGCCGGATACGCAGTATTTT. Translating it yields CASSLWPDTQYF.

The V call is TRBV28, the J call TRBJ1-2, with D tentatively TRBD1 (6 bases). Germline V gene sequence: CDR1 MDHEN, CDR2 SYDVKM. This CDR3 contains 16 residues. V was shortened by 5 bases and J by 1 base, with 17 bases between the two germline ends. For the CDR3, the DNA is TGTGCCAGCAGTATCCCCACAGGGTTGGGTAACTATGGCTACACCTTC. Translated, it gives CASSIPTGLGNYGYTF.

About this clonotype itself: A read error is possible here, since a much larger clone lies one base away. CDR3 sequence: CASSQDLDQPQHF. DNA of the CDR3: TGTGCCAGCAGCCAAGATCTGGATCAGCCCCAGCATTTT. The gene calls are TRBV14 and TRBJ1-5; D call uncertain. This CDR3 comprises 13 residues. V dropped 0 bases and J dropped 5 bases, with 5 bases sitting between them. Germline CDR1 and CDR2: SGHDN and FVKESK.

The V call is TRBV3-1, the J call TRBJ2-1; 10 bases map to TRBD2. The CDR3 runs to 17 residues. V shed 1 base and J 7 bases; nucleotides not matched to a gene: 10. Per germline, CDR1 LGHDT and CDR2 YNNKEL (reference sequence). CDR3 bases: TGTGCCAGCAGCCAAGGGAAAAGCGGGGGGGCGATAAATGAGCAGTTCTTC. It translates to CASSQGKSGGAINEQFF.

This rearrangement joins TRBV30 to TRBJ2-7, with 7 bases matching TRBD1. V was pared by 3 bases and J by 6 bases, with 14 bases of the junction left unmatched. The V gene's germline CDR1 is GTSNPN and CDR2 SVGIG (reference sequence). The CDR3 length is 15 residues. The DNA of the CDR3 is TGTGCCTGGAGCTACAGGGGCGCAACGGACGGCGAGCAGTACTTC. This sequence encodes CAWSYRGATDGEQYF.

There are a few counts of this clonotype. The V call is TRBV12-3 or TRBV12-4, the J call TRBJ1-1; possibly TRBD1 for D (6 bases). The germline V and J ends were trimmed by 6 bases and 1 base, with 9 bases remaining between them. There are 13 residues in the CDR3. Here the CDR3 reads CASRWTENTEAFF. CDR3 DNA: TGTGCCAGCAGATGGACAGAGAACACTGAAGCTTTCTTT.

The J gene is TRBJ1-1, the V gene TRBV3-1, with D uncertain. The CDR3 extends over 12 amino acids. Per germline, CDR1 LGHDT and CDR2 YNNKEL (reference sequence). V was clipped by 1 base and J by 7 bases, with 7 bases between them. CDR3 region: CASSQVGDEAFF. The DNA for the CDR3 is TGTGCCAGCAGCCAAGTCGGGGATGAAGCTTTCTTT.

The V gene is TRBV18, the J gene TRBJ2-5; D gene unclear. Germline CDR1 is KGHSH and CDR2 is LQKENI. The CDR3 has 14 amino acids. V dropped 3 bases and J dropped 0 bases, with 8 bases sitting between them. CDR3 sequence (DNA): TGTGCCAGCTCACCTACAGCGAACCAAGAGACCCAGTACTTC. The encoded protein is CASSPTANQETQYF. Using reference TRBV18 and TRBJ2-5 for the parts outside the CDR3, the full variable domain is NAGVMQNPRHLVRRRGQEARLRCSPMKGHSHVYWYRQLPEEGLKFMVYLQKENIIDESGMPKERFSAEFPKEGPSILRIQQVVRGDSAAYFCASSPTANQETQYFGPGTRLLVL.

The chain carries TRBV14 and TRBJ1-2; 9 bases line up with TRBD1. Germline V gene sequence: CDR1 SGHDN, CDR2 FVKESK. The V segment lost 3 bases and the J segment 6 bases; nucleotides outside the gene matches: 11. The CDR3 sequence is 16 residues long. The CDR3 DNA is TGTGCCAGCAGCCAGGCCGGACAGGGGATGGCAGATGGCTACACCTTC. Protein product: CASSQAGQGMADGYTF.

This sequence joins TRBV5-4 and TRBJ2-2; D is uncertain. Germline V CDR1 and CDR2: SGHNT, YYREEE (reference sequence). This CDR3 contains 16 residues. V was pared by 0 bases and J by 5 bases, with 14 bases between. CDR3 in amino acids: CASSLEREVGTGELFF. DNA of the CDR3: TGTGCCAGCAGCTTGGAAAGGGAAGTAGGAACCGGGGAGCTGTTTTTT. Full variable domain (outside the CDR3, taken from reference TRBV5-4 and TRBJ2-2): ETGVTQSPTHLIKTRGQQVTLRCSSQSGHNTVSWYQQALGQGPQFIFQYYREEENGRGNFPPRFSGLQFPNYSSELNVNALELDDSALYLCASSLEREVGTGELFFGEGSRLTVL.

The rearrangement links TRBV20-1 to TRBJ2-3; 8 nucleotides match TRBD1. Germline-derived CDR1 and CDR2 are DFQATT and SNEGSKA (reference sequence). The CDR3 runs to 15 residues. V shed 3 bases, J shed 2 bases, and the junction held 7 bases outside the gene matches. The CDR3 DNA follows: TGCAGTGCTAGGCCCCCTCAGGGGGCCACAGATACGCAGTATTTT. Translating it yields CSARPPQGATDTQYF.

Written as DNA, the CDR3 is TGTGCCAGCAGCCGGGGCGGGACTAGCACGCACGAGCAGTACTTC. Translated: CASSRGGTSTHEQYF. This chain connects TRBV6-5 to TRBJ2-7, with TRBD2 matching over 9 bases. Germline loops: CDR1 MNHEY, CDR2 SVGAGI. V shed 6 bases, J shed 5 bases, and the junction held 11 bases outside the gene matches. CDR3 size: 15 residues.

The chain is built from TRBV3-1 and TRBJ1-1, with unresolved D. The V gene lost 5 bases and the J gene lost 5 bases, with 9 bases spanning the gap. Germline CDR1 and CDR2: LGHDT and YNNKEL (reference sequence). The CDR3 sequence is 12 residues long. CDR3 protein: CASSWSGTEAFF. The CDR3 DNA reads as TGTGCCAGCAGCTGGTCCGGGACTGAAGCTTTCTTT.

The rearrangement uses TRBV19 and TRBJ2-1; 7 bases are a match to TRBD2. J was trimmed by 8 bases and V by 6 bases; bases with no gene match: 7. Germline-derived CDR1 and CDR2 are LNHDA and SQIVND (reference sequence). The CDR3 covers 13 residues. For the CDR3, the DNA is TGTGCCAGTAGAAGAGTGGGGGGGGATGAGCAGTTCTTC. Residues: CASRRVGGDEQFF.